The 10 T cell receptor beta chains below were found in one sample sequenced in a study of a mutant IDH1 vaccine in newly diagnosed glioma (dated by TCRdb to the early 2020s). Read against the paper, the sample's time point label means: week 5, during vaccination. A 20-mer mutant IDH1 peptide at 300 micrograms in Montanide made up each vaccine dose, which was injected subcutaneously together with topical imiquimod. Receptors were amplified or captured by the immunoSEQ multiplex PCR assay. Not all clones reach the TCRdb copy of this immuneACCESS table, which keeps in-frame sequences only. Checked studies attribute under half of the gap to unresolved V genes and leave the rest unexplained. Across this sample there are roughly 11,000 clones, with 80% to 90% seen only once. Approximately 6% of the sample rests with the top ten. Their antigen targets remain unknown. Sample: PBMCs, taken from a glioma patient whose treatment included an IDH1 peptide vaccine. The receptors stem from a woman aged 40-49 years with glioma. Some clones in this sample may be carry-over from other donors' samples.

This clone showed up just a few times. The J gene is TRBJ1-5, the V gene TRBV27; the D gene is possibly TRBD1 (5 bases). Looked up from germline, CDR1 is MNHEY and CDR2 is SMNVEV (reference sequence). The CDR3 extends over 17 amino acids. Trimming left V 5 bases short and J 0 bases short, with 17 bases between. CDR3 in DNA: TGTGCCAGCAGTCCCCTCCAGGGCACATATAGCAATCAGCCCCAGCATTTT. Translated, it gives CASSPLQGTYSNQPQHF.

This clone has a single count. V is TRBV21-1 and J is TRBJ2-7; the DNA was not used to check the table's D call, TRBD2. TRBV21-1 represents a pseudogene. The CDR3 sequence is 11 residues long. CDR3 loop: CASNQPGEQYF. The CDR3 region has the DNA TGTGCCAGCAACCAACCGGGGGAGCAGTACTTC.

This chain links TRBV14 with TRBJ2-5, with unresolved D. The germline CDR1 and CDR2 sequences are SGHDN and FVKESK. V was pared by 3 bases and J by 5 bases, with 10 bases between. CDR3 length: 13 amino acids. Written as DNA, the CDR3 is TGTGCCAGCAGCCAGGGGTTCGTTGAGACCCAGTACTTC. Translated: CASSQGFVETQYF.

This clone appeared a single time. The chain uses TRBV5-1 and TRBJ1-1, with 10 bases aligning to TRBD1. This CDR3 region has 15 residues. V dropped 0 bases and J dropped 4; count of bases not matched to a gene: 3. In germline, CDR1 is SGHRS, CDR2 YFSETQ. The CDR3: CASSLGGTGVTEAFF. The DNA of the CDR3 is TGCGCCAGCAGCTTGGGGGGGACAGGGGTCACTGAAGCTTTCTTT.

This chain connects TRBV5-1 to TRBJ2-5; a weak D match, TRBD2 (5 bases). Germline CDR1 reads SGHRS; CDR2 reads YFSETQ. The CDR3 length is 13 residues. The V end lost 4 bases, the J end lost 5 bases, and 12 bases lay between the germline ends. DNA for the CDR3: TGCGCCAGCAGCGGGCTAGCAGCTGAGACCCAGTACTTC. Encoded protein: CASSGLAAETQYF. Full variable domain (outside the CDR3, taken from reference TRBV5-1 and TRBJ2-5): KAGVTQTPRYLIKTRGQQVTLSCSPISGHRSVSWYQQTPGQGLQFLFEYFSETQRNKGNFPGRFSGRQFSNSRSEMNVSTLELGDSALYLCASSGLAAETQYFGPGTRLLVL.

The chain recombines TRBV5-4 with TRBJ2-7; no clear D. Germline V gene sequence: CDR1 SGHNT, CDR2 YYREEE (reference sequence). The V gene lost 0 bases and the J gene lost 4 bases, with 5 bases spanning the gap. The CDR3 is 12 residues long. CDR3 amino acids: CASSLDGYEQYF. The CDR3 region has the DNA TGTGCCAGCAGCTTGGATGGTTACGAGCAGTACTTC.

This clone was found once. The V and J genes are TRBV4-1 and TRBJ2-3; D is unresolved. Germline V CDR1 and CDR2: MGHRA, YSYEKL. V lost 1 base and J 3 bases, leaving 8 bases between the germline ends. The CDR3 runs to 14 residues. CDR3 coding DNA: TGCGCCAGCAGCCAAGCGGGTTTAACAGATACGCAGTATTTT. Its translation: CASSQAGLTDTQYF.

The chain combines TRBV29-1 with TRBJ2-3; D ambiguous. Germline lookup yields CDR1 SQVTM and CDR2 ANQGSEA. The V gene lost 2 bases and the J gene lost 7 bases, with 13 bases spanning the gap. This CDR3 has 13 residues. CDR3 residues: CSVEPLIPYTQYF. CDR3 DNA sequence: TGCAGCGTTGAACCGTTAATTCCTTATACGCAGTATTTT.

V gene TRBV30 combines with J gene TRBJ2-7; D might be TRBD2 (6 bases). Germline V CDR1 and CDR2: GTSNPN, SVGIG (reference sequence). The V end lost 7 bases, the J end lost 9 bases, and 16 bases lay between the germline ends. There are 11 residues in the CDR3. Here the CDR3 reads CALLEGRGQYF. The CDR3 DNA reads as TGTGCCTTACTGGAGGGCAGAGGGCAGTACTTC.

The V gene is TRBV18, the J gene TRBJ1-2; 8 bases are shared with TRBD1. Per the germline V gene, CDR1 is KGHSH and CDR2 is LQKENI. The V and J ends lost 4 bases and 4 bases, in that order; junction bases with no gene match: 2. The CDR3 length is 13 residues. CDR3 amino acids: CASSRQGTYGYTF. The CDR3 coding sequence is TGTGCCAGCTCACGACAGGGGACCTATGGCTACACCTTC.